Listed below are T cell receptor beta chains from one sample, sequenced in a study of cytomegalovirus exposure and HLA in healthy donors. This table comes from immunoSEQ multiplex PCR, and its TCRdb copy is limited to in-frame clones, with some not included. This sample yields about 200,000 clones, of which around 75% are seen a single time; 1.5% to 2% belongs to the top ten. Sequencing used PBMCs. These receptors were obtained from a woman aged 25 to 45 in good health and CMV-seronegative. CDR3s include the opening cysteine and the closing phenylalanine or tryptophan. The D gene is left open where the match is weak. Only part of the rows carry a size: once, few, many, or a class if the clone is expanded.

>TRBJ2-5|few|TRBD2|TRBV7-9|16
CASSRLAGGYQETQYF
TGTGCCAGCAGCCGACTAGCGGGAGGGTATCAAGAGACCCAGTACTTC
>TRBJ2-3|-|TRBD2|TRBV27|14
CASSSQRETDTQYF
TGTGCCAGCAGTAGCCAGCGGGAGACAGATACGCAGTATTTT
>TRBJ2-7|few|-|TRBV7-2|15
CASSLSPVQGEEQYF
TGTGCCAGCAGCTTATCCCCTGTACAGGGTGAAGAGCAGTACTTC
>TRBJ1-2|-|-|TRBV5-6|14
CASSLQGANYGYTF
TGTGCCAGCAGCTTACAGGGAGCTAACTATGGCTACACCTTC
>TRBJ1-1|-|-|TRBV30|13
CAWSQSPNTEAFF
TGTGCCTGGAGCCAAAGCCCGAACACTGAAGCTTTCTTT
>TRBJ2-5|few|-|TRBV29-1|12
CSVDREEETQYF
TGCAGCGTTGACCGCGAAGAAGAGACCCAGTACTTC
>TRBJ2-7|once|-|TRBV27|14
CASSFTGSTYEQYF
TGTGCCAGCAGTTTTACCGGGTCGACCTACGAGCAGTACTTC
>TRBJ2-1|-|TRBD2|TRBV7-8|20
CASSPRTTSGGARSYNEQFF
TGTGCCAGCAGCCCTCGGACGACTAGCGGGGGGGCCCGCTCCTACAATGAGCAGTTCTTC
>TRBJ2-5|few|TRBD2|TRBV5-1|14
CASRTSVVLETQYF
TGCGCCAGCAGGACTAGCGTCGTATTGGAGACCCAGTACTTC
>TRBJ1-1|-|-|TRBV23-1|16
CASSPPEGGRGAEAFF
TGCGCCAGCAGTCCCCCCGAAGGAGGGAGAGGCGCTGAAGCTTTCTTT
>TRBJ1-2|-|TRBD1|TRBV2|15
CASSREQGLNNGYTF
TGTGCCAGCAGTAGAGAACAGGGGCTTAACAATGGCTACACCTTC
>TRBJ1-1|-|TRBD1|TRBV9|18
CASSVTGTGLGPDTEAFF
TGTGCCAGCAGCGTAACCGGGACAGGGCTTGGGCCGGACACTGAAGCTTTCTTT
>TRBJ1-1|-|-|TRBV5-6|15
CASSSLWAQNTEAFF
TGTGCCAGCAGCTCTTTATGGGCCCAGAACACTGAAGCTTTCTTT
>TRBJ2-7|-|TRBD1|TRBV5-1|16
CASREAYRGSSYEQYF
TGCGCCAGCAGGGAAGCTTACAGGGGGTCCTCCTACGAGCAGTACTTC
>TRBJ1-1|few|-|TRBV4-1|15
CASSQGGGRNTEAFF
TGCGCCAGCAGCCAAGGCGGCGGGAGGAACACTGAAGCTTTCTTT
>TRBJ2-1|-|-|TRBV9|16
CASSVGSRSSYNEQFF
TGTGCCAGCAGCGTAGGCTCGCGGAGCTCCTACAATGAGCAGTTCTTC
>TRBJ2-7|few|-|TRBV18|13
CASSPRTSYEQYF
TGTGCCAGCTCACCAAGGACTTCCTACGAGCAGTACTTC
>TRBJ1-2|-|-|TRBV11-2|14
CASSLGPVSYGYTF
TGTGCCAGCAGCTTAGGTCCTGTTAGCTATGGCTACACCTTC
>TRBJ2-5|-|-|TRBV4-2|17
CASSQGTGTSRQETQYF
TGTGCCAGCAGCCAAGGTACCGGGACTTCCAGACAAGAGACCCAGTACTTC
>TRBJ2-1|-|-|TRBV11-3|14
CASSSSHSYNEQFF
TGTGCCAGCAGCTCTAGCCACTCCTACAATGAGCAGTTCTTC
>TRBJ2-5|-|TRBD1|TRBV9|15
CASSSPGTGSETQYF
TGTGCCAGCAGCTCCCCCGGGACAGGGAGCGAGACCCAGTACTTC
>TRBJ2-1|-|TRBD1|TRBV12-5|19
CASGLVRRGLGAGYNEQFF
TGTGCTAGTGGTTTGGTACGTAGGGGGCTGGGGGCCGGGTACAATGAGCAGTTCTTC
>TRBJ2-3|few|-|TRBV11-2|14
CASSLDSGWPTQYF
TGTGCCAGCAGCTTGGACTCGGGGTGGCCTACGCAGTATTTT
>TRBJ2-7|-|-|TRBV25-1|14
CASSERGFAYEQYF
TGTGCCAGCAGTGAACGGGGATTCGCCTACGAGCAGTACTTC
>TRBJ1-3|-|TRBD1|TRBV6-6|16
CASTTRGGPSGNTIYF
TGTGCCAGCACCACCCGAGGGGGCCCCTCTGGAAACACCATATATTTT